This T cell receptor beta chain is drawn from a study of cytomegalovirus exposure and HLA in healthy donors. Study background: Caucasian-associated ancestry cluster membership applied to around 76% of under 450 genotyped donors.

With V trimmed by 6 bases and J by 3 bases, 3 bases remained unmatched. This CDR3 comprises 13 residues. CDR1 and CDR2 from the germline V gene are MDHEN and SYDVKM. Comment on this clone: Its antigen is not known.

With 60 Vbeta and 13 Jbeta primers, the PCR was carried out. Libraries were prepared by immunoSEQ multiplex PCR; TCRdb keeps only in-frame clonotypes and omits some of them. The sample yields 200,000 to 250,000 clones, 75% to 85% seen once. Points from the study as a whole: An ancestry cluster, one associated with Asian ancestry, reportedly showed fewer N-insertions than the roughly 670-donor mean in a later analysis.

The clonotype originates from a woman aged 55-69 years in good health and CMV-seropositive. Material for sequencing was PBMCs. The genes are TRBV28 and TRBJ2-7; TRBD1 agrees at 9 bases. CDR3 nucleotides: TGTGCCAGCAGAACAGGGGGCATCTACGAGCAGTACTTC. It yields the protein CASRTGGIYEQYF.